This TCR beta chain was captured by sequencing in a study of blood T cell repertoires in COVID-19. Measured with immunoSEQ multiplex PCR; TCRdb has only the in-frame clones, and not every one. This table holds roughly 250,000 clones, approximately 83% found once. For recovered donors of Cohort 3, there were two negative PCRs, clearance, or symptom resolution. This CDR3 is 13 amino acids long. Per germline, CDR1 MDHEN and CDR2 SYDVKM. The ends were cut back, 6 bases at V and 6 bases at J, with 9 bases in the middle. This receptor was taken from a woman aged 25 to 39 who had recovered from COVID-19. The chain combines TRBV28 with TRBJ1-6; D possibly corresponds to TRBD1 (6 bases). What was sequenced was PBMCs or T cells enriched from blood (not recorded which). Here the CDR3 DNA reads TGTGCCAGCAGATGGACAGCTAATTCACCCCTCCACTTT. It codes for CASRWTANSPLHF.